This TCR beta chain is drawn from a study of blood T cell repertoires in COVID-19. About the study: Sites across the United States, Italy and Spain contributed samples from acute and convalescent COVID-19. PBMCs, B-cell-depleted T cells, or T cells were the source of the cDNA or gDNA that made up the material.

The CDR3 has 13 residues. Germline values: CDR1 SGHNT, CDR2 YENEEA. The V gene lost 3 bases and the J gene lost 2 bases, with 7 bases spanning the gap. Per the authors' pipeline: Amplification from reference gene primers served as the basis for estimated nucleated cell counts. Profiled with immunoSEQ multiplex PCR; TCRdb holds only in-frame clones, not every one. Clone size and V and J calls were adopted from that table, with D and trimming inferred from the DNA. Here the sample spans around 180,000 clones, nearly 85% being singletons. The V and J genes are TRBV11-3 and TRBJ2-5; TRBD1 is a possible D gene (5 bases). The sequencing sample was made of peripheral blood. The TCR originated in a woman in her twenties or thirties with acute or convalescent COVID-19. The CDR3 spells CASSLTVQETQYF. CDR3 nucleotide sequence: TGTGCCAGCAGCTTGACAGTTCAAGAGACCCAGTACTTC. The entire variable domain, with the rest obtained from reference TRBV11-3 and TRBJ2-5, is as follows: EAGVVQSPRYKIIEKKQPVAFWCNPISGHNTLYWYLQNLGQGPELLIRYENEEAVDDSQLPKDRFSAERLKGVDSTLKIQPAELGDSAVYLCASSLTVQETQYFGPGTRLLVL.